This TCR beta chain was sequenced for a study of control samples from healthy donors and cancer patients. CDR3 length: 14 residues. The germline CDR1 and CDR2 sequences are SGHAT and FQDESV (reference sequence). J gave up 13 bases and V 3 bases, and 12 bases lay outside the gene matches. Method: immunoSEQ multiplex PCR; TCRdb's copy keeps in-frame clones and lacks some. The data hold around 90,000 clones, with about 85% observed a single time. What was sequenced was blood. The clonotype was recovered from a woman aged 35 to 49 in good health. The J gene is TRBJ1-2, the V gene TRBV11-1; 9 bases line up with TRBD1. The CDR3 sequence: CASSLANPGTGITF. The CDR3 DNA is TGTGCCAGCAGCTTGGCGAACCCCGGGACAGGGATCACCTTC.